This paragraph reports one T cell receptor (beta chain). These data originate in a study of shared clonotypes between healthy human individuals. From germline, CDR1 is SGHRS and CDR2 YFSETQ. There are 11 residues in the CDR3. V shed 4 bases and J shed 9 bases, with 9 bases lying between them. Execution of the assay was at deep level. The protocol was immunoSEQ multiplex PCR, while the TCRdb copy is restricted to in-frame clones and leaves out a portion. The repertoire holds some 380,000 clones, around 96% seen once, with around 0.29% in the top ten. Specimen: memory CD8+ T cells sorted from blood. Subset given: CD45RO+ cells pooled with CCR7-negative TemRA cells. The origin of this receptor is a man aged 25-45 years in good health. The rearrangement links TRBV5-1 to TRBJ2-3; D is perhaps TRBD1 (6 bases). DNA of the CDR3: TGCGCCAGCAGCCTTCAGGGGACGCAGTATTTT. Translating gives CASSLQGTQYF.